The T cell receptor (beta chain) under discussion was sequenced for a study of radiotherapy plus CTLA-4 blockade in lung cancer. After removal of 3 bases from V and 4 bases from J, the junction contained 8 bases not matched to a gene. The CDR3 spans 15 residues. Germline V gene data show CDR1 as SNHLY and CDR2 as FYNNEI. Ipilimumab-mediated CTLA-4 blockade plus focal radiation was given to patients having chemo-refractory metastatic non-small-cell lung cancer. Study-level points and caveats: Increased serum interferon-beta after radiation also reportedly predicted response strongly.

The protocol was immunoSEQ multiplex PCR, while the TCRdb copy is restricted to in-frame clones and leaves out a portion. The sample has about 77,000 clones, over 65% seen once; the top ten hold over 9%. With respect to this clone: The antigen remains undetermined.

The TCR sequence derives from a human donor with non-small cell lung cancer whose response to radiotherapy plus ipilimumab could not be evaluated. This chain links TRBV2 with TRBJ1-1; 7 bases agree with TRBD1. The sequencing used peripheral blood, collected from a patient treated with radiotherapy plus ipilimumab. The CDR3 sequence: CASSETGSMITEAFF. CDR3 coding DNA: TGTGCCAGCAGTGAGACAGGGAGTATGATCACTGAAGCTTTCTTT.